This note documents a single T cell receptor (beta chain) sequence. This sample is part of a study of T cell changes during pregnancy in multiple sclerosis. Assay: immunoSEQ multiplex PCR; the TCRdb copy retains only in-frame clones and omits some. The data show roughly 76,000 clones, 80% to 95% seen once. This TCR was sampled from a female donor with multiple sclerosis, enrolled in a pregnancy study. The specimen comprised CD4+ T cells from peripheral blood mononuclear cells, sampled in the second trimester of pregnancy.

The CDR3 coding sequence is TGTGCCACCAGCAGAGTATCCGGGGAGCTGTTTTTT. Its translation is CATSRVSGELFF. The chain links TRBV15 to TRBJ2-2; D is undetermined. V lost 1 base, J lost 6 bases, and 3 bases lay in between. CDR1 and CDR2 (germline): LNHNV, YYDKDF (reference sequence). This CDR3 has 12 residues.